This T cell receptor beta chain was recorded in a study of long-term antiretroviral therapy in people with HIV. Overall study: Of all samples, the earliest predate the 2015 immediate-ART recommendation by about a decade.

The run of the v3.0 immunoSEQ assay was at survey level. Assay: immunoSEQ multiplex PCR; the TCRdb copy retains only in-frame clones and omits some. This table has over 10,000 clones, over 60% appearing once. Researchers secured at least one pre-ART and at least two post-ART PBMC samples from each donor. People in the study who had HIV all got their treatment in the United States. V lost 0 bases to trimming and J lost 1 base; unmatched junction nucleotides: 3. Germline V gene lookup returns CDR1 SGHDT and CDR2 YYEEEE. This CDR3 contains 15 residues. This clonotype was obtained from a woman in her thirties or forties with HIV. The rearrangement links TRBV5-6 to TRBJ2-7; 8 nucleotides line up with TRBD2. The material sequenced was unsorted PBMCs, taken 0.5 years before starting antiretroviral therapy. CDR3 sequence (DNA): TGTGCCAGCAGCTTGGCAGGACTAGCTTCCTACGAGCAGTACTTC. This encodes CASSLAGLASYEQYF.